The T cell receptor (beta chain) described here comes from a study of blood T cell repertoires in COVID-19. The overall study: Samples taken during acute and convalescent COVID-19 were collected in the United States, Italy and Spain. The analysed material was cDNA or gDNA that came from T cells, B-cell-depleted T cells, or PBMCs.

This clone was counted only a few times. V dropped 7 bases and J dropped 6; count of bases not matched to a gene: 9. Germline V gene data show CDR1 as SEHNR and CDR2 as FQNEAQ (reference sequence). CDR3 size: 14 residues. Original handling: Estimation of nucleated cell counts was performed using reference gene primer amplification. Sequencing used immunoSEQ multiplex PCR; TCRdb keeps in-frame clones, though not all of them. V and J calls and clone size are as listed in that table; D and trimming were resolved from the DNA. The sample has tens of thousands of clones, more than 75% seen once. The TCR originated in a woman in her 70s with acute or convalescent COVID-19. The chain uses TRBV7-9 and TRBJ2-3, with 8 bases that match TRBD2. The sequencing input was peripheral blood. The CDR3 here is CASTKAGGPDTQYF. The CDR3 coding sequence is TGTGCCAGCACAAAGGCGGGAGGCCCGGATACGCAGTATTTT. Full variable domain (missing parts from reference TRBV7-9 and TRBJ2-3): DTGVSQNPRHKITKRGQNVTFRCDPISEHNRLYWYRQTLGQGPEFLTYFQNEAQLEKSRLLSDRFSAERPKGSFSTLEIQRTEQGDSAMYLCASTKAGGPDTQYFGPGTRLTVL.